This T cell receptor (beta chain) stems from a study of blood T cell repertoires in COVID-19. Whole-study context: T cells, B-cell-depleted T cells, or PBMCs supplied cDNA or gDNA.

The count of this clone is one. Sequencing used immunoSEQ multiplex PCR; TCRdb keeps in-frame clones, though not all of them. The sample has roughly 500,000 clones, roughly 90% seen once. V lost 3 bases and J lost 6; bases outside the gene matches: 6. The CDR3 is 16 residues long. Germline assignment: CDR1 MNHEY and CDR2 SMNVEV (reference sequence). The sequenced sample was PBMCs or T cells enriched from blood (not recorded which). The clonotype originates from a middle-aged woman who had recovered from COVID-19. The gene calls are TRBV27 and TRBJ2-1, with 12 bases aligning to TRBD1. The DNA for the CDR3 is TGTGCCAGCAGTTTCTACCGGGACAGGGGGCTCAATGAGCAGTTCTTC. Protein sequence: CASSFYRDRGLNEQFF.